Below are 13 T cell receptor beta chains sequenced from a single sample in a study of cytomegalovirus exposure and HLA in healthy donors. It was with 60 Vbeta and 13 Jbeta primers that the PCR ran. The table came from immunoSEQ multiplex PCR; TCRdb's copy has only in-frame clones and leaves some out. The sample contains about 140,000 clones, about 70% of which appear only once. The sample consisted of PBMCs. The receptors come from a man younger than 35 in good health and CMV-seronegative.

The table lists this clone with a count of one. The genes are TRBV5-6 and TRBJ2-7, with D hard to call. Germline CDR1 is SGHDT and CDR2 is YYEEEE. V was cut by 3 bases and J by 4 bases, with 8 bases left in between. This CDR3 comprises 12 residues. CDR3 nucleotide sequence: TGTGCCAGCAGCTCCCTTAATTACGAGCAGTACTTC. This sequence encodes CASSSLNYEQYF.

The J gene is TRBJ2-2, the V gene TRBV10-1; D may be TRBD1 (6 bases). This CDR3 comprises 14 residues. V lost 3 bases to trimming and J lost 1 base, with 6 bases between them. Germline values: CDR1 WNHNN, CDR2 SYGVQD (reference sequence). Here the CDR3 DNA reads TGCGCCAGCAGTGAACAGGGGAACACCGGGGAGCTGTTTTTT. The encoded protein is CASSEQGNTGELFF.

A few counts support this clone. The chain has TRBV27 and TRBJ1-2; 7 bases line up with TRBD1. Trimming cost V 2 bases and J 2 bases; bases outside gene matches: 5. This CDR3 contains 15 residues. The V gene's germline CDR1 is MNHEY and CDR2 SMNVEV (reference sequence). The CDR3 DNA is TGTGCCAGCAGTTTAGAGGGGGCTGGAAACTATGGCTACACCTTC. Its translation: CASSLEGAGNYGYTF.

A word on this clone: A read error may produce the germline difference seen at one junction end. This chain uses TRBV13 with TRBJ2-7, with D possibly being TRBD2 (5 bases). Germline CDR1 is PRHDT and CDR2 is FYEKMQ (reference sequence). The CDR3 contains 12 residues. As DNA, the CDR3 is TGTGCCAGCAGCTTAGGGGACGGGAACGGACACTTC. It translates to CASSLGDGNGHF. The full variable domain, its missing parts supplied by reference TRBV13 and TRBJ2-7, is AAGVIQSPRHLIKEKRETATLKCYPIPRHDTVYWYQQGPGQDPQFLISFYEKMQSDKGSIPDRFSAQQFSDYHSELNMSSLELGDSALYFCASSLGDGNGHFGPGTRLTVT.

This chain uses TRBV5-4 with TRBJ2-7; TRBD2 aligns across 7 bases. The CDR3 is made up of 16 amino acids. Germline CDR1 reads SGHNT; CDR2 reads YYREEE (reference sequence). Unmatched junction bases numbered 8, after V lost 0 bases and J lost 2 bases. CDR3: CASSLVWGEGTYEQYF. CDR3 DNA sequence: TGTGCCAGCAGCTTGGTATGGGGGGAGGGAACCTACGAGCAGTACTTC. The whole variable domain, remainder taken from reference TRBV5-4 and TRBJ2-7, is ETGVTQSPTHLIKTRGQQVTLRCSSQSGHNTVSWYQQALGQGPQFIFQYYREEENGRGNFPPRFSGLQFPNYSSELNVNALELDDSALYLCASSLVWGEGTYEQYFGPGTRLTVT.

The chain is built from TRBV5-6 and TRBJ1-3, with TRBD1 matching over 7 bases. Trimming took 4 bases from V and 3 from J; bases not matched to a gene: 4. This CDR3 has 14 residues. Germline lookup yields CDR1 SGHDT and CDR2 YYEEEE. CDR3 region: CASSVRQGGNTIYF. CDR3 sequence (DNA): TGTGCCAGCAGCGTCCGACAGGGTGGAAACACCATATATTTT.

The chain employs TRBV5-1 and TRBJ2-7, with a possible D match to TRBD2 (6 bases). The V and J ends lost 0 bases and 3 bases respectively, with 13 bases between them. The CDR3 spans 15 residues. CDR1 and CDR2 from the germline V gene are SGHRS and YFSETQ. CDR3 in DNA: TGCGCCAGCAGCTTGGGCCGCTTCGGGAGCTACGAGCAGTACTTC. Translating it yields CASSLGRFGSYEQYF.

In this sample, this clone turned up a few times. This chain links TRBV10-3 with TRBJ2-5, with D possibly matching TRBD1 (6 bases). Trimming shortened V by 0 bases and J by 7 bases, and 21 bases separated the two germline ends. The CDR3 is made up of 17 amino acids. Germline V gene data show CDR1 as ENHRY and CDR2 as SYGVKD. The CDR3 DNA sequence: TGTGCCATCAGTGAGTCGACTTTAAGCGGAATAGGGGGGACCCAGTACTTC. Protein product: CAISESTLSGIGGTQYF.

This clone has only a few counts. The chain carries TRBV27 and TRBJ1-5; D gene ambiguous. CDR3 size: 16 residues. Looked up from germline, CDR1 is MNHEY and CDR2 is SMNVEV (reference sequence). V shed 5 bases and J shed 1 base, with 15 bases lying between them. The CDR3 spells CASSPSEATSNQPQHF. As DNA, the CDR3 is TGTGCCAGCAGTCCCTCGGAGGCAACCAGCAATCAGCCCCAGCATTTT.

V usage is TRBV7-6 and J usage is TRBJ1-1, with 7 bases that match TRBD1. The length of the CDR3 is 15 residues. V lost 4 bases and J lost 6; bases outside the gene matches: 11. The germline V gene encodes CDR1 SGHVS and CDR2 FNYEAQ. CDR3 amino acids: CASSWATGSGAEAFF. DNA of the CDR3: TGTGCCAGCAGCTGGGCGACAGGGTCGGGGGCTGAAGCTTTCTTT.

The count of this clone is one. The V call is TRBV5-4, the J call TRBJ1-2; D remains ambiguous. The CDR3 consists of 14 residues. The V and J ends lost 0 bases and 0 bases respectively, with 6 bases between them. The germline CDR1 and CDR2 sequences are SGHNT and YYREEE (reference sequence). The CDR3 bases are TGTGCCAGCAGCTTGGCACCAGCTAACTATGGCTACACCTTC. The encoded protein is CASSLAPANYGYTF.

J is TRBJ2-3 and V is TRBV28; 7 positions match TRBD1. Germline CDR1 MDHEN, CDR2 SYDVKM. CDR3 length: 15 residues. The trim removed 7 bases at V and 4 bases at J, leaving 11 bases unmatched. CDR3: CASNPDRVISDTQYF. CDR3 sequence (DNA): TGTGCCAGCAACCCTGACAGGGTCATCTCAGATACGCAGTATTTT.

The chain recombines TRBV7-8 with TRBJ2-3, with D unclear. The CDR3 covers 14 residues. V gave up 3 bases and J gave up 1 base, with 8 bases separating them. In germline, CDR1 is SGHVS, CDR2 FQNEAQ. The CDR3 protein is CASSFSTRTDTQYF. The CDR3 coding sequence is TGTGCCAGCAGCTTCTCGACTCGCACAGATACGCAGTATTTT. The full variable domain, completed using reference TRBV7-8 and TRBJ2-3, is GAGVSQSPRYKVAKRGQDVALRCDPISGHVSLFWYQQALGQGPEFLTYFQNEAQLDKSGLPSDRFFAERPEGSVSTLKIQRTQQEDSAVYLCASSFSTRTDTQYFGPGTRLTVL.